Below, one T cell receptor beta chain is given with its context. Original data processing: Nucleated cell counts were estimated from reference gene primer amplification. The protocol was immunoSEQ multiplex PCR, while the TCRdb copy is restricted to in-frame clones and leaves out a portion. The DNA was the basis for D and trimming; V, J and clone size are from that table. This sample yields hundreds of thousands of clones, of which under 90% are seen a single time; 1.5% to 2% belongs to the top ten. The CDR3 totals 15 residues. Germline CDR1 reads KGHDR; CDR2 reads SFDVKD. The V segment lost 4 bases and the J segment 3 bases; nucleotides outside the gene matches: 3. The entry originates in a study of blood T cell repertoires in COVID-19. Study context: Samples of COVID-19 (acute and convalescent) were obtained from the United States, Italy and Spain.

This chain links TRBV24-1 with TRBJ2-7; 12 nucleotides match TRBD1. This TCR derives from a woman in her thirties with COVID-19, enrolled during active disease. The sample taken for sequencing was peripheral blood. CDR3 coding DNA: TGTGCCACCAGTGACGGGACAGGGGGCTTCTACGAGCAGTACTTC. It encodes CATSDGTGGFYEQYF.